What follows is one T cell receptor beta chain and its context. Its target is unknown. The sample originates from a study of breast tumors, draining lymph nodes, adjacent tissues. The CDR3 length is 15 residues. The V gene lost 5 bases and the J gene lost 4 bases, with 14 bases spanning the gap. The germline CDR1 and CDR2 sequences are MNHEY and SVGAGI. TCRdb re-called the multiplex PCR reads with MiXCR, one entry per CDR3 protein. Of about 220,000 distinct CDR3 sequences detected, 30% to 35% appear once; the ten largest clones hold 3% to 4%. The study, taken as a whole, reports: Tumor TCR diversity was below lymph nodes but above nontumor tissue. The lymph node origin of tumor T cells was framed as consistent with a hypothesis, not demonstrated.

The lymph nodes were axillary draining lymph nodes from breast cancer patients. Sequencing was performed on axillary lymph node tissue. This chain connects TRBV6-5 to TRBJ1-4, with D maybe TRBD1 (6 bases). The sequence was obtained from a female donor with breast cancer. Some clones in this sample may be carry-over from other donors' samples. CDR3 nucleotide sequence: TGTGCCAGCAGTCACAGCAGGGGCGTTAATGAAAAACTGTTTTTT. Protein product: CASSHSRGVNEKLFF.